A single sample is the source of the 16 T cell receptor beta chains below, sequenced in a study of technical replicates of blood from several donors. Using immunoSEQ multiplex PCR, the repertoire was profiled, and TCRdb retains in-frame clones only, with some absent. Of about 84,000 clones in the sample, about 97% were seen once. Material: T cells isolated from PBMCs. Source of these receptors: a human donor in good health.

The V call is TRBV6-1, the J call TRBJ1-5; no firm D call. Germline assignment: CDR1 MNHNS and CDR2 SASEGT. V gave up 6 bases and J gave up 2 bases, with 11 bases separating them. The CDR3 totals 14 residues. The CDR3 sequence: CASRGTRGNQPQHF. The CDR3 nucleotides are TGTGCCAGCAGAGGAACCCGGGGCAATCAGCCCCAGCATTTT.

In DNA, the CDR3 is TGCGCCAGCACCACTGCTGCCCTAGCGGGAGGTCTCTACGAGCAGTACTTC. It is translated as CASTTAALAGGLYEQYF. The chain uses TRBV4-1 and TRBJ2-7, with 11 nucleotides matching TRBD2. The J segment lost 3 bases and the V segment lost 7 bases, leaving 14 bases of the junction unmatched. CDR1 is MGHRA and CDR2 is YSYEKL in the germline V gene. The CDR3 sequence is 17 residues long.

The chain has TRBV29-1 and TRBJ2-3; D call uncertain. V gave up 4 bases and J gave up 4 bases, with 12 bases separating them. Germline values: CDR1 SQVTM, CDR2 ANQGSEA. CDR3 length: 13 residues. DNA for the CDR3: TGCAGCGTTGCTAAAGCACCCCCAGATACGCAGTATTTT. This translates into CSVAKAPPDTQYF.

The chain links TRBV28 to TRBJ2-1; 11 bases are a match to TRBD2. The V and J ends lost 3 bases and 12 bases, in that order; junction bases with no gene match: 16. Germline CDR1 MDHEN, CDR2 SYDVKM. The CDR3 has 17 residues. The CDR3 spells CASSLGGGLAARGGQFF. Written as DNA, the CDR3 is TGTGCCAGCAGTTTGGGTGGGGGACTAGCGGCCCGGGGCGGGCAGTTCTTC. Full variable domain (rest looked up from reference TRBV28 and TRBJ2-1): DVKVTQSSRYLVKRTGEKVFLECVQDMDHENMFWYRQDPGLGLRLIYFSYDVKMKEKGDIPEGYSVSREKKERFSLILESASTNQTSMYLCASSLGGGLAARGGQFFGPGTRLTVL.

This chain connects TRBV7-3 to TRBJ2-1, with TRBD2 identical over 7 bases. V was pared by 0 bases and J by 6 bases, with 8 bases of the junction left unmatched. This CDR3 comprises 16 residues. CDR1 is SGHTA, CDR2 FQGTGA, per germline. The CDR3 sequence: CASSLTRSGAPNEQFF. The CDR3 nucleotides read TGTGCCAGCAGCTTAACGCGGAGCGGGGCCCCCAATGAGCAGTTCTTC. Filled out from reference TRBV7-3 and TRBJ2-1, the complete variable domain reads GAGVSQTPSNKVTEKGKYVELRCDPISGHTALYWYRQSLGQGPEFLIYFQGTGAADDSGLPNDRFFAVRPEGSVSTLKIQRTERGDSAVYLCASSLTRSGAPNEQFFGPGTRLTVL.

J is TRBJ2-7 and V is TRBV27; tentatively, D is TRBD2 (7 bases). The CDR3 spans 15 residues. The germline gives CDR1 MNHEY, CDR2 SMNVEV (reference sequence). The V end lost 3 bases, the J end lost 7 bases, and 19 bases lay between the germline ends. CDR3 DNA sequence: TGTGCCAGCAGTTTGGGGGGGGCACTAGCCCCAGAGCAGTACTTC. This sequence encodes CASSLGGALAPEQYF.

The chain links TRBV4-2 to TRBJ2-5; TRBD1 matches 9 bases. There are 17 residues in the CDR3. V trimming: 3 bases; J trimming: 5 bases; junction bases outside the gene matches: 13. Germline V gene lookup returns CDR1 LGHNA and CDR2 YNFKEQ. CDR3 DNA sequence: TGTGCCAGCAGCCACCTATCGGGACAGGGCGAAGAGGAGACCCAGTACTTC. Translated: CASSHLSGQGEEETQYF.

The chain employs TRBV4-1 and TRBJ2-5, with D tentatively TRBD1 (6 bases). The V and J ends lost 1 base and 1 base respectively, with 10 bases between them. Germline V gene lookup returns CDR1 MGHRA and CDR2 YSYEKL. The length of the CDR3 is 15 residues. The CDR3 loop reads CASSQASGVQETQYF. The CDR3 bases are TGCGCCAGCAGCCAAGCCTCAGGGGTCCAAGAGACCCAGTACTTC.

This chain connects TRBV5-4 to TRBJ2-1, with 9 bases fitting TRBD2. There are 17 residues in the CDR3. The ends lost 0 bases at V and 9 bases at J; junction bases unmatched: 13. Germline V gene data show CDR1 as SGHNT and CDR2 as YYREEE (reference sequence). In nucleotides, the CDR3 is TGTGCCAGCAGCTTGGCCGCGGGAGGGACTACGGGAGGTGAGCAGTTCTTC. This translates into CASSLAAGGTTGGEQFF.

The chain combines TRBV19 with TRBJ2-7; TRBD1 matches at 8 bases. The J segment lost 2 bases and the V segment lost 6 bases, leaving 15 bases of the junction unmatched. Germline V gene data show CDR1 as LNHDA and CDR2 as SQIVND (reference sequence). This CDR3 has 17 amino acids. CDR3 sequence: CASSLRGRDRTTYEQYF. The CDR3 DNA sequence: TGTGCCAGTAGCCTTCGAGGCCGGGACAGGACTACCTACGAGCAGTACTTC. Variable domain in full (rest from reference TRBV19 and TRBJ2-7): DGGITQSPKYLFRKEGQNVTLSCEQNLNHDAMYWYRQDPGQGLRLIYYSQIVNDFQKGDIAEGYSVSREKKESFPLTVTSAQKNPTAFYLCASSLRGRDRTTYEQYFGPGTRLTVT.

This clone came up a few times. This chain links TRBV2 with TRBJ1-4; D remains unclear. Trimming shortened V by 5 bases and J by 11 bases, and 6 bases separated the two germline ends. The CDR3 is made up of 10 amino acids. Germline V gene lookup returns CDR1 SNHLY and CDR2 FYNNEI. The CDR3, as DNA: TGTGCCAGCAGTTCGGGGAAACTGTTTTTT. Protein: CASSSGKLFF.

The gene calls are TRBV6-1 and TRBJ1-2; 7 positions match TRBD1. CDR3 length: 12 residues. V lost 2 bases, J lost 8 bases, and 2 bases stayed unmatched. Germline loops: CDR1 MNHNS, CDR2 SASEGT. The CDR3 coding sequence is TGTGCCAGCAGTGAAAGGGGGCGAGGCTACACCTTC. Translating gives CASSERGRGYTF.

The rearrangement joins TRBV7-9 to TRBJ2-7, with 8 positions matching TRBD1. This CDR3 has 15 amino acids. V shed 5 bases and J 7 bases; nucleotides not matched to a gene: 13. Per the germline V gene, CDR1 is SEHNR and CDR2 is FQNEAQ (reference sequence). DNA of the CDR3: TGTGCCAGCAGCCCCAGGCAGGGGGCGCTGAGGGAGCAGTACTTC. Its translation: CASSPRQGALREQYF. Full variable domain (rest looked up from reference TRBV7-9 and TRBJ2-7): DTGVSQNPRHKITKRGQNVTFRCDPISEHNRLYWYRQTLGQGPEFLTYFQNEAQLEKSRLLSDRFSAERPKGSFSTLEIQRTEQGDSAMYLCASSPRQGALREQYFGPGTRLTVT.

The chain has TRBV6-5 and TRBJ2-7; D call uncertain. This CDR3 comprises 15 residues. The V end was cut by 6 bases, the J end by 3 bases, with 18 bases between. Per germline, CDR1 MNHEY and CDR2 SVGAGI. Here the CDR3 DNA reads TGTGCCAGCAGACACCGGTGGAGAGTAGGCTACGAGCAGTACTTC. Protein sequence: CASRHRWRVGYEQYF.

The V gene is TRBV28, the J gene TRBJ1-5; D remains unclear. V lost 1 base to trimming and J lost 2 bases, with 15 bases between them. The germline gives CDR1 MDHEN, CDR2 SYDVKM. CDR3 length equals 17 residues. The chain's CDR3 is CASSLSLTQERNQPQHF. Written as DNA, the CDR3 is TGTGCCAGCAGTTTATCCCTCACCCAGGAACGCAATCAGCCCCAGCATTTT.

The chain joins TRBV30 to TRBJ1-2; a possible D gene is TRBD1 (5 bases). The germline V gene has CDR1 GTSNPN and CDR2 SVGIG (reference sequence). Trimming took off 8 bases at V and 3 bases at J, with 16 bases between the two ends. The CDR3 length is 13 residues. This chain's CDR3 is CAGGAETHYGYTF. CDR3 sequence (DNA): TGTGCCGGAGGGGCAGAGACCCACTATGGCTACACCTTC.